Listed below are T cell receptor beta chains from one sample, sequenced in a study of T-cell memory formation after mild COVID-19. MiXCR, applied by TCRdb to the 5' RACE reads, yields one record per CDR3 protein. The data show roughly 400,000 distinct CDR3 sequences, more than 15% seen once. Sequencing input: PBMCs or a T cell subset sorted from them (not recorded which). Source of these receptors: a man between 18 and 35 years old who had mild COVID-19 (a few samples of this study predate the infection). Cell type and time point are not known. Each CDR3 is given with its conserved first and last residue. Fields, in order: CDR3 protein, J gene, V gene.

CDR3aa: CASSFHTEAFF; j_gene: TRBJ1-1; v_gene: TRBV12-3/TRBV12-4
CDR3aa: CASNRNGQPNTEAFF; j_gene: TRBJ1-1; v_gene: TRBV6-5
CDR3aa: CASSVGGGEQYF; j_gene: TRBJ2-7; v_gene: TRBV9
CDR3aa: CASSYSIDRGNTEAFF; j_gene: TRBJ1-1; v_gene: TRBV6-6
CDR3aa: CASNRGRSSYNEQFF; j_gene: TRBJ2-1; v_gene: TRBV6-2/TRBV6-3
CDR3aa: CASSDSRVEQFF; j_gene: TRBJ2-1; v_gene: TRBV2
CDR3aa: CASNAGRGYEQYF; j_gene: TRBJ2-7; v_gene: TRBV6-5
CDR3aa: CASRGQEDTQYF; j_gene: TRBJ2-3; v_gene: TRBV10-2
CDR3aa: CASSVSWGGQETQYF; j_gene: TRBJ2-5; v_gene: TRBV9
CDR3aa: CASSLPLAANSYNEQFF; j_gene: TRBJ2-1; v_gene: TRBV11-2
CDR3aa: CATSSGTASNQPQHF; j_gene: TRBJ1-5; v_gene: TRBV15